The 3 T cell receptor beta chains reported below all come from one sample, sequenced in a study of T-cell memory formation after mild COVID-19 (dated by TCRdb to the early 2020s). Library prep was done by 5' RACE. Sequenced using an Illumina NovaSeq 6000. In TCRdb, the public reads were trimmed at Q25 with fastp and aligned with MiXCR, with productive beta chains retained. Each entry merges the rows of one CDR3 protein and shows their most common DNA and genes. This sample comprises roughly 300,000 distinct CDR3 sequences, 12% to 15% of them detected only once. The ten largest clones take up around a fifth of the sample. Sequences were obtained from PBMCs or a T cell subset sorted from them (not recorded which). The source of these receptors is a man aged 18 to 29 who had mild COVID-19 (a few samples of this study predate the infection). The sample titles of this study are shuffled in the database, so cell type and time point are left out; the donor was told from shared clones.

This rearrangement joins TRBV6-2 or TRBV6-3 to TRBJ2-7, with D possibly matching TRBD1 (5 bases). Trimming took 4 bases from V and 0 from J, leaving 13 bases between them. Germline-derived CDR1 and CDR2 are MNHEY and SVGEGT. The CDR3 has 15 residues. The CDR3 loop reads CASSSPTESSYEQYV. The DNA for the CDR3 is TGTGCCAGCAGTTCCCCGACAGAGAGCTCCTACGAGCAGTACGTC.

The rearrangement links TRBV4-1 to TRBJ1-1, with TRBD1 as a possible D gene (6 bases). Between the trimmed V and J ends, which lost 4 bases and 2 bases, there was a span of 11 bases. This CDR3 contains 14 residues. Germline lookup yields CDR1 MGHRA and CDR2 YSYEKL. CDR3 loop: CASSPWTDNTEAFF. CDR3 in DNA: TGCGCCAGCAGCCCGTGGACAGACAACACTGAAGCTTTCTTT.

This clonotype turned up a few times. The chain joins TRBV7-2 to TRBJ2-3; D may be TRBD2 (6 bases). The germline gives CDR1 SGHTA, CDR2 FQGNSA. CDR3 length: 15 residues. The ends were cut back, 5 bases at V and 5 bases at J, with 17 bases in the middle. CDR3 nucleotides: TGTGCCAGCAGCCAGGTGGGGGGTTCGGTAGATACGCAGTATTTT. This gives the protein CASSQVGGSVDTQYF.